This T cell receptor beta chain was identified during a study of OX40 agonist ivuxolimab in advanced cancers. Here immunoSEQ multiplex PCR was the method, and the copy in TCRdb shows in-frame clones only, minus some. Altogether under 25,000 clones are present, 65% to 70% being singletons, with the ten largest covering about 13%. Germline CDR1 SGHAT, CDR2 FQNNGV. The V gene lost 7 bases and the J gene lost 1 base, with 10 bases spanning the gap. This CDR3 spans 13 amino acids. The starting material was CD4+ or CD8+ T cells sorted from blood, obtained in a trial of the OX40 agonist ivuxolimab. This receptor was obtained from an adult with an advanced solid tumor such as melanoma, head and neck, liver or kidney cancer. The gene calls are TRBV11-2 and TRBJ2-5; D perhaps matches TRBD2 (6 bases). The CDR3, as DNA: TGTGCCAGCACCACGGGAGTCCAAGAGACCCAGTACTTC. Translation gives CASTTGVQETQYF.